This T cell receptor (beta chain) derives from a study of OX40 agonist ivuxolimab in advanced cancers. Turning to the study itself: Past anti-PD-1, anti-PD-L1 or anti-CTLA-4 therapy was accepted, and 30% to 50% had received some.

This clone was detected only a few times. This table comes from immunoSEQ multiplex PCR, and its TCRdb copy is limited to in-frame clones, with some not included. The sample shows fewer than 100,000 clones, 80% to 90% of them seen only once. Trimming cost V 3 bases and J 4 bases; bases outside gene matches: 6. Germline V gene data show CDR1 as SGHNT and CDR2 as YYREEE (reference sequence). The CDR3 runs to 16 residues. The specimen was CD4+ or CD8+ T cells sorted from blood, collected in a trial of the OX40 agonist ivuxolimab. The sequence was collected from an adult with an advanced solid tumor such as melanoma, head and neck, liver or kidney cancer. The chain is built from TRBV5-4 and TRBJ2-1; 11 nucleotides agree with TRBD1. The CDR3 coding sequence is TGTGCCAGCAGCTCCGGACAGGGGGCGATATACAATGAGCAGTTCTTC. Its translation: CASSSGQGAIYNEQFF. Full variable domain (rest looked up from reference TRBV5-4 and TRBJ2-1): ETGVTQSPTHLIKTRGQQVTLRCSSQSGHNTVSWYQQALGQGPQFIFQYYREEENGRGNFPPRFSGLQFPNYSSELNVNALELDDSALYLCASSSGQGAIYNEQFFGPGTRLTVL.